This T cell receptor beta chain was identified during a study of T cell responses to AZD1222 COVID-19 vaccine. This clone was picked up a small number of times. Antigen: not known. The table came from immunoSEQ multiplex PCR; TCRdb's copy has only in-frame clones and leaves some out. Of 150,000 to 200,000 clones listed, roughly 90% are singletons. Study findings and constraints: At baseline, just five to seven AZD1222 recipients tested seropositive. Repertoires in all cases were sampled only once the peak T cell response had passed.

Germline V gives CDR1 SQVTM, CDR2 ANQGSEA. Between the trimmed V and J ends, which lost 3 bases and 2 bases, there was a span of 8 bases. This CDR3 has 13 amino acids. The chain is built from TRBV29-1 and TRBJ1-3; a possible D gene is TRBD1 (5 bases). This clonotype was sampled from an adult in good health. Sample: peripheral blood, taken on day 0 of AZD1222 vaccination. This CDR3 reads CSVDGGAGNTIYF. As DNA, the CDR3 is TGCAGCGTTGATGGGGGGGCTGGAAACACCATATATTTT. Full variable domain (rest looked up from reference TRBV29-1 and TRBJ1-3): SAVISQKPSRDICQRGTSLTIQCQVDSQVTMMFWYRQQPGQSLTLIATANQGSEATYESGFVIDKFPISRPNLTFSTLTVSNMSPEDSSIYLCSVDGGAGNTIYFGEGSWLTVV.